Described below is a single T cell receptor (beta chain) sequence and its context. Its antigen is unidentified. This CDR3 has 14 amino acids. Unmatched junction bases numbered 5, after V lost 6 bases and J lost 1 base. Per the germline V gene, CDR1 is SEHNR and CDR2 is FQNEAQ (reference sequence). The sample comes from a study of stem cell transplantation in POMP-related autoinflammatory disease. At the level of the study: Hypothesis: faulty thymoproteasomes impair CD8+ T-cell selection, skewing TRB repertoires. Through one year post-transplant, neutrophils and platelets were 100% of graft donor origin.

Sequenced by immunoSEQ multiplex PCR; TCRdb stores in-frame clones only, minus some. The table lists approximately 4,900 clones, roughly 90% of them singletons, with approximately 2.3% in the top ten. Study results and limitations: In patients with PRAID, every analyzed T-cell subset tended to show lower diversity and higher clonality.

The sequences come from CD8+ T cells from PBMCs, collected after stem cell transplantation. The chain has TRBV7-9 and TRBJ2-5; TRBD2 matches at 7 bases. The TCR originated in a human patient with POMP-related autoinflammation and immune dysregulation (PRAID). The graft donor may account for some of the T cells. The CDR3 region is CASRSGLLQETQYF. DNA for the CDR3: TGTGCCAGCAGATCGGGACTACTCCAAGAGACCCAGTACTTC.